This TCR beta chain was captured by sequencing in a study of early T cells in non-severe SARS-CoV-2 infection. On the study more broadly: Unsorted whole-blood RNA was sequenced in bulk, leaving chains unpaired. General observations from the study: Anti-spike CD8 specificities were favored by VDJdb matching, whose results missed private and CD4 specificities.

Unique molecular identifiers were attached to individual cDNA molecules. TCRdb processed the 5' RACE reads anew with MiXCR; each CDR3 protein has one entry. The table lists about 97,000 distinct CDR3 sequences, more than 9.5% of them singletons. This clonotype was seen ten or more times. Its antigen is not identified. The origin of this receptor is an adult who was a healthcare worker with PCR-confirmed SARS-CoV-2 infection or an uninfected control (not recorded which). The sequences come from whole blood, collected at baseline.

DNA for the CDR3: TGTGCCAGCTTCGGGACAACCACAGATACGCAGTATTTT. As protein: CASFGTTTDTQYF. The V and J genes are TRBV19 and TRBJ2-3, with D possibly TRBD1 on 6 matching bases. Germline values: CDR1 LNHDA, CDR2 SQIVND (reference sequence). V lost 9 bases and J 2 bases, leaving 12 bases between the germline ends. The CDR3 length is 13 residues.